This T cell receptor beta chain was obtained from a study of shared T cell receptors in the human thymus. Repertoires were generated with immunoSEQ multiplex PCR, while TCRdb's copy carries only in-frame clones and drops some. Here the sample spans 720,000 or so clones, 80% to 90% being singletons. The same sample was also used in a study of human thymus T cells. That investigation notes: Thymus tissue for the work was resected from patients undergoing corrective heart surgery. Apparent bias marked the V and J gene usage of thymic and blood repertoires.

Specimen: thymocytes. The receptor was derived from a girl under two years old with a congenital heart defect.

CDR3 residues: CASGRYNSPLHF. In DNA form, the CDR3 reads TGTGCTAGTGGGCGGTATAATTCACCCCTCCACTTT. V and J are TRBV12-5 and TRBJ1-6; D unresolved. Germline values: CDR1 LGHNT, CDR2 FRNRAP. The CDR3 spans 12 residues. Trimming stripped 6 bases from V and 4 bases from J, with 4 bases between.